These T cell receptor beta chains were read from a single sample in a study of blood T cell repertoires in COVID-19. The method was immunoSEQ multiplex PCR; TCRdb's version includes in-frame clones alone and lacks a portion of them. Altogether roughly 250,000 clones are present, around 85% being singletons, with the ten largest covering 9.6%. Sequenced sample: peripheral blood. All receptors derive from a woman older than 75 with acute or convalescent COVID-19. CDR3s include the opening cysteine and the closing phenylalanine or tryptophan. The D gene is left open where the match is weak. Where a row states a size, it is once, few, many or the class of an expanded clone; other rows omit it.

clone size	J gene	V gene	D gene	CDR3 protein	CDR3 DNA
NA	TRBJ2-3	TRBV4-1	NA	CASSQDIGTPRTQYF	TGCGCCAGCAGCCAAGATATCGGAACCCCGAGGACGCAGTATTTT
NA	TRBJ1-5	TRBV2	NA	CASSGEGNQPQHF	TGTGCCAGCAGTGGGGAGGGGAATCAGCCCCAGCATTTT
NA	TRBJ2-7	TRBV11-2	NA	CASSLHLDRTYEQYF	TGTGCCAGCAGCTTACACCTCGACAGGACCTACGAGCAGTACTTC
NA	TRBJ1-2	TRBV18	NA	CASSPTQGYNYGYTF	TGTGCCAGCTCACCAACCCAGGGTTATAACTATGGCTACACCTTC
NA	TRBJ1-2	TRBV4-2	NA	CASSEGDYGYTF	TGTGCCAGCAGCGAGGGGGACTATGGCTACACCTTC
NA	TRBJ1-1	TRBV4-1	NA	CASSPGGGTEAFF	TGCGCCAGCAGCCCGGGGGGAGGGACTGAAGCTTTCTTT
NA	TRBJ2-7	TRBV10-2	TRBD1	CASSRTGMGEQYF	TGCGCCAGCAGTAGGACAGGGATGGGCGAGCAGTACTTC
NA	TRBJ1-1	TRBV7-9	NA	CASKRNVGGGNTEAFF	TGTGCCAGCAAGCGTAATGTGGGGGGAGGGAACACTGAAGCTTTCTTT
NA	TRBJ2-7	TRBV20-1	NA	CSASLYEQYF	TGCAGTGCTAGTTTATACGAGCAGTACTTC
few	TRBJ1-2	TRBV5-4	NA	CASSLYQGSIGYTF	TGTGCCAGCAGCTTGTATCAGGGGAGTATTGGCTACACCTTC
NA	TRBJ2-7	TRBV30	NA	CAWTSQGKSAYEQYF	TGTGCCTGGACCTCACAGGGCAAATCAGCCTACGAGCAGTACTTC
once	TRBJ2-7	TRBV13	NA	CASSLERYEQYF	TGTGCCAGCAGCTTAGAGCGGTACGAGCAGTACTTC
NA	TRBJ2-7	TRBV28	TRBD2	CASSSPSGSSYEQYF	TGTGCCAGCAGTTCCCCCAGCGGGAGCTCCTACGAGCAGTACTTC
NA	TRBJ1-5	TRBV4-1	NA	CASSQDPDSPGLPQHF	TGCGCCAGCAGCCAAGATCCGGACAGCCCGGGGTTGCCCCAGCATTTT
NA	TRBJ2-3	TRBV21-1	NA	CASSKGLAPTDTQYF	TGTGCCAGCAGCAAGGGACTAGCACCCACAGATACGCAGTATTTT
NA	TRBJ2-3	TRBV18	TRBD1	CASSPFSPAGGAADTQYF	TGTGCCAGCTCACCATTCTCGCCCGCAGGGGGCGCGGCAGATACGCAGTATTTT
NA	TRBJ2-7	TRBV7-2	TRBD1	CASSRDRSSYEQYF	TGTGCCAGCAGCCGGGACAGGTCCTCCTACGAGCAGTACTTC
NA	TRBJ2-1	TRBV5-6	NA	CASRGRAAGHTYNEQFF	TGTGCCAGCAGGGGGCGTGCAGCGGGCCATACCTACAATGAGCAGTTCTTC
NA	TRBJ1-2	TRBV4-2	NA	CASSQDPEDGYTF	TGTGCCAGCAGCCAAGATCCGGAGGATGGCTACACCTTC
NA	TRBJ1-5	TRBV18	NA	CASSPISREPQHF	TGTGCCAGCTCACCCATTTCTCGGGAGCCCCAGCATTTT
NA	TRBJ1-2	TRBV3-1/TRBV3-2	NA	CASSQAGGGNYGYTF	TGTGCCAGCAGCCAAGCGGGCGGGGGAAACTATGGCTACACCTTC
few	TRBJ1-2	TRBV6-6	NA	CASSSDGYTF	TGTGCCAGCAGTTCCGATGGCTACACCTTC
few	TRBJ2-1	TRBV7-8	TRBD2	CASSLEASGRNYNEQFF	TGTGCCAGCAGCTTAGAGGCTAGCGGGAGGAATTACAATGAGCAGTTCTTC
NA	TRBJ2-1	TRBV2	TRBD2	CASVAGASYNEQFF	TGTGCCAGCGTAGCGGGGGCCTCCTACAATGAGCAGTTCTTC
NA	TRBJ1-5	TRBV7-8	NA	CASSLVTQNSNQPQHF	TGTGCCAGCAGCTTAGTAACACAAAATAGCAATCAGCCCCAGCATTTT
NA	TRBJ1-1	TRBV6-6	NA	CASNPGSWTEAFF	TGTGCCAGCAACCCAGGGTCGTGGACTGAAGCTTTCTTT
few	TRBJ1-3	TRBV3-1/TRBV3-2	TRBD1	CASSDNRGRAGNTIYF	TGTGCCAGCAGCGATAACAGGGGCCGGGCTGGAAACACCATATATTTT